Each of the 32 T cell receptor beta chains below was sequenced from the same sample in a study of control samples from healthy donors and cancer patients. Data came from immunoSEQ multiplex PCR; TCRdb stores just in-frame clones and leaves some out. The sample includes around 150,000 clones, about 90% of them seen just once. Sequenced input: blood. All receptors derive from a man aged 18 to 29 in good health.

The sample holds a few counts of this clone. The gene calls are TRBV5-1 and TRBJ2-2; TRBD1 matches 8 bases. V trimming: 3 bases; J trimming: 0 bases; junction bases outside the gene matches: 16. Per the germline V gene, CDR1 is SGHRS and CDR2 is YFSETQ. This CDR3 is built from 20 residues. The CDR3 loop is CASSSGGHLVPFANTGELFF. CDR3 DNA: TGCGCCAGCAGCTCAGGGGGCCACCTCGTCCCCTTCGCGAACACCGGGGAGCTGTTTTTT. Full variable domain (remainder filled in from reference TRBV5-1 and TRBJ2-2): KAGVTQTPRYLIKTRGQQVTLSCSPISGHRSVSWYQQTPGQGLQFLFEYFSETQRNKGNFPGRFSGRQFSNSRSEMNVSTLELGDSALYLCASSSGGHLVPFANTGELFFGEGSRLTVL.

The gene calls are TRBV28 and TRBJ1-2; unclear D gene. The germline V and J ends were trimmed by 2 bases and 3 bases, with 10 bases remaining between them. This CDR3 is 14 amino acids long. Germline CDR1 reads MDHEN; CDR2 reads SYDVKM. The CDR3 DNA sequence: TGTGCCAGCAGTTTACCTGGCAACTACTATGGCTACACCTTC. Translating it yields CASSLPGNYYGYTF.

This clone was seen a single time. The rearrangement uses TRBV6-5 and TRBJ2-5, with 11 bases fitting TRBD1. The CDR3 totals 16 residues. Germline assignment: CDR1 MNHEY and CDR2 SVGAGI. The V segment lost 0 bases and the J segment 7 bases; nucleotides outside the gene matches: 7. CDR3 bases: TGTGCCAGCAGTTACTCGAAGCGGGACAGGGGGGGGACCCAGTACTTC. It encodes CASSYSKRDRGGTQYF.

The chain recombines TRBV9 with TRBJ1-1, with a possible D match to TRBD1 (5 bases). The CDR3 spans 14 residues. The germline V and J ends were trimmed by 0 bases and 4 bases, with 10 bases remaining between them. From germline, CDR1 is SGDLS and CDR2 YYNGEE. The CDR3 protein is CASSVAREFTEAFF. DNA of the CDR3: TGTGCCAGCAGCGTAGCCAGGGAATTCACTGAAGCTTTCTTT.

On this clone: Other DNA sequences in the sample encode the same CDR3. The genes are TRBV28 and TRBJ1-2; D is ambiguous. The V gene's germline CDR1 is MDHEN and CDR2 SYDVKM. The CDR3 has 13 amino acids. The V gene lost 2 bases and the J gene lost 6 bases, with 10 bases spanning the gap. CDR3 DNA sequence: TGTGCCAGCAGTTTAGGGGAGGCGGATGGCTACACCTTC. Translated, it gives CASSLGEADGYTF.

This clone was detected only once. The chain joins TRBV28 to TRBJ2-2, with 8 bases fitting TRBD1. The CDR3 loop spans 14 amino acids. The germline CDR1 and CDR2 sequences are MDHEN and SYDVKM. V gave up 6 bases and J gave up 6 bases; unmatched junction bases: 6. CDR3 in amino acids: CASRIQGAAGELFF. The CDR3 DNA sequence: TGTGCCAGCAGGATCCAGGGGGCGGCCGGGGAGCTGTTTTTT. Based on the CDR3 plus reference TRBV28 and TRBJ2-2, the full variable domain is DVKVTQSSRYLVKRTGEKVFLECVQDMDHENMFWYRQDPGLGLRLIYFSYDVKMKEKGDIPEGYSVSREKKERFSLILESASTNQTSMYLCASRIQGAAGELFFGEGSRLTVL.

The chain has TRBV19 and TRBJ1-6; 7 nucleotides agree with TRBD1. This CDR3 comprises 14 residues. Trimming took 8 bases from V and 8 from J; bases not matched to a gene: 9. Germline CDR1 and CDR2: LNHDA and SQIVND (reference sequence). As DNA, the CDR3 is TGTGCCAGTCGCAGGACAGGCAGGGATTCACCCCTCCACTTT. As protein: CASRRTGRDSPLHF.

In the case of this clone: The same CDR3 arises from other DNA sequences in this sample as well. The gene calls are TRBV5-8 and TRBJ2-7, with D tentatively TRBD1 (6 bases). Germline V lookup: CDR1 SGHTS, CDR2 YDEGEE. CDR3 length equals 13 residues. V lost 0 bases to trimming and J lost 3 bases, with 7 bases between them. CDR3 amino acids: CASSLGQDYEQYF. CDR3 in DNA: TGTGCCAGCAGCTTGGGACAGGACTACGAGCAGTACTTC.

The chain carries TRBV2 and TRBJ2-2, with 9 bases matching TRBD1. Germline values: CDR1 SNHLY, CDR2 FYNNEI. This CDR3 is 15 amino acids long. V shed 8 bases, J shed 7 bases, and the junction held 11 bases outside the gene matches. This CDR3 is CASGEIQGAVGELFF. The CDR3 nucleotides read TGTGCCAGCGGAGAGATACAGGGGGCGGTCGGGGAGCTGTTTTTT.

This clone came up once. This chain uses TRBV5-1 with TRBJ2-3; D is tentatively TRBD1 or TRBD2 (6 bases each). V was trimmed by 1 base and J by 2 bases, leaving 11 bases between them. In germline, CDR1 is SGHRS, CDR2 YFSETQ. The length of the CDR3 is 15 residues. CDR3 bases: TGCGCCAGCAGCTTGTACGGGGGCCCCACAGATACGCAGTATTTT. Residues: CASSLYGGPTDTQYF.

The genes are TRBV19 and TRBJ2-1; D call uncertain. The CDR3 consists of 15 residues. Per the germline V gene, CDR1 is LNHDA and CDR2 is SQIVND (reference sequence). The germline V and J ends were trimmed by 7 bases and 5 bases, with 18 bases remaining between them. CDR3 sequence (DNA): TGTGCCAGTAAGACCCAAGACCTAACTAACAATGAGCAGTTCTTC. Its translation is CASKTQDLTNNEQFF.

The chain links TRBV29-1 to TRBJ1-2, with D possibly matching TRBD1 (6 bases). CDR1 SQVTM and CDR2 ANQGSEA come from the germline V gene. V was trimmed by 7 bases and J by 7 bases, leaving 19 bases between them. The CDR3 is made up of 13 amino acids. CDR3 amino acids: CSAMQAGAGGYTF. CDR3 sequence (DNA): TGCAGCGCGATGCAGGCGGGGGCTGGTGGCTACACCTTC.

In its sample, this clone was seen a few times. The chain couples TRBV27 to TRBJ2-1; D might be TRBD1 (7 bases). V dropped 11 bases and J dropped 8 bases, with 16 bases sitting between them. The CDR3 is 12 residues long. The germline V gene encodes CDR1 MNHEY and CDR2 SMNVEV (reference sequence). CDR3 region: CASLGGGDEQFF. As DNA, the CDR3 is TGTGCCTCCCTCGGAGGGGGCGATGAGCAGTTCTTC.

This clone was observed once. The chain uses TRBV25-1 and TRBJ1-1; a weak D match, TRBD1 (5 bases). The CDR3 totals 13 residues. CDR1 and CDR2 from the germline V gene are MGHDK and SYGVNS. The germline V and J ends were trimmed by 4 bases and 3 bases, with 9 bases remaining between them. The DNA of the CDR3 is TGTGCCAGCAGTGCCCTGGGGGACACTGAAGCTTTCTTT. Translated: CASSALGDTEAFF.

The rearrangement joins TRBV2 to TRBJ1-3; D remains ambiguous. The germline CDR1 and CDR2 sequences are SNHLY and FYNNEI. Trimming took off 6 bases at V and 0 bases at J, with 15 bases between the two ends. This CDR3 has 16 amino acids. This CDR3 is CASSLREGFSGNTIYF. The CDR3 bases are TGTGCCAGCAGCCTAAGGGAGGGATTCTCTGGAAACACCATATATTTT.

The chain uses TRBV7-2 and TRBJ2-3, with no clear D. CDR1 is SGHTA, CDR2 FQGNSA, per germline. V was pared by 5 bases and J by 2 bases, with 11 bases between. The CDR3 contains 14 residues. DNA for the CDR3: TGTGCCAGCAGCGTATTGCATTCCACAGATACGCAGTATTTT. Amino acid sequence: CASSVLHSTDTQYF.

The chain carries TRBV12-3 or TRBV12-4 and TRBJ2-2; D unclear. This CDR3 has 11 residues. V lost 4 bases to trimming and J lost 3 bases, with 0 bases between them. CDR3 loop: CASSYTGELFF. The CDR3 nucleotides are TGTGCCAGCAGTTACACCGGGGAGCTGTTTTTT.

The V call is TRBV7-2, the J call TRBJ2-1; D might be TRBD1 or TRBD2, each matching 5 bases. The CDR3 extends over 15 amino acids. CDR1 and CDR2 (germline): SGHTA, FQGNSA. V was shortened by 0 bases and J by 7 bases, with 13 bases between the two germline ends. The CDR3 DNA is TGTGCCAGCAGCTTAGCGGGGGTCTTTGGAAATGAGCAGTTCTTC. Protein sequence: CASSLAGVFGNEQFF.

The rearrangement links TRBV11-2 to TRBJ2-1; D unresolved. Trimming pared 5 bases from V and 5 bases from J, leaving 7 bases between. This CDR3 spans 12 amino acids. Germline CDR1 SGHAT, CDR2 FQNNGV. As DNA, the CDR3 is TGTGCCAGCAGCCCCCCTAACAATGAGCAGTTCTTC. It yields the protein CASSPPNNEQFF.

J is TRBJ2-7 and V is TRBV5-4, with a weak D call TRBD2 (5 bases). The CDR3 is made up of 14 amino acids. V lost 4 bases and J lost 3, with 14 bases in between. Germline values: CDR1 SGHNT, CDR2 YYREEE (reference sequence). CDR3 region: CASSTSGGFYEQYF. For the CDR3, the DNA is TGTGCCAGCAGCACCTCAGGAGGATTCTACGAGCAGTACTTC.

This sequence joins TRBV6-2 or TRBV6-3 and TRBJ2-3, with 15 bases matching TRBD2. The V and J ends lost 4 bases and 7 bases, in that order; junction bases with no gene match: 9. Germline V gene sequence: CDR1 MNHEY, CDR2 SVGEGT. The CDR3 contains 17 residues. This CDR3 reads CASSSARTSGGAHTQYF. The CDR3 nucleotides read TGTGCCAGCAGTTCCGCGAGGACTAGCGGGGGGGCCCATACGCAGTATTTT.

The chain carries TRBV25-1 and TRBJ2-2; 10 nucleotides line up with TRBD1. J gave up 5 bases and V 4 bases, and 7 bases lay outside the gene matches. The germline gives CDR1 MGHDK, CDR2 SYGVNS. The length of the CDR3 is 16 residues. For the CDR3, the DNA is TGTGCCAGCAGTGCTCAGGACAGGGGGGATACCGGGGAGCTGTTTTTT. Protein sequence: CASSAQDRGDTGELFF.

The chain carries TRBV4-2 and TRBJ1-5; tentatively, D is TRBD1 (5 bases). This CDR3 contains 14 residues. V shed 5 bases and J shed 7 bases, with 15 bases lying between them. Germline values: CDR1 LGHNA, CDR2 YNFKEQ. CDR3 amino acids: CASSDHGKGQPQHF. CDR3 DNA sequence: TGTGCCAGCAGCGACCATGGAAAGGGGCAGCCCCAGCATTTT.

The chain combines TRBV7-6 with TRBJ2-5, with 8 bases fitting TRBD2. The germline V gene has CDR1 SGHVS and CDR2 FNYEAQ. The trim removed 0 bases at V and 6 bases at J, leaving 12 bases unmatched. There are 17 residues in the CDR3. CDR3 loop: CASSLAMRAGGGKTQYF. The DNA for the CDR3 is TGTGCCAGCAGCTTAGCGATGCGGGCGGGGGGCGGTAAGACCCAGTACTTC.

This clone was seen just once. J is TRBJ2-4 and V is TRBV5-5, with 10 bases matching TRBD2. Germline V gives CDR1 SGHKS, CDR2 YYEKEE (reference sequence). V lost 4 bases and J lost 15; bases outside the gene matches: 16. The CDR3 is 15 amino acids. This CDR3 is CASSPAGQRGGIRYF. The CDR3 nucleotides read TGTGCCAGCAGCCCGGCGGGCCAGCGGGGGGGCATAAGGTACTTC.

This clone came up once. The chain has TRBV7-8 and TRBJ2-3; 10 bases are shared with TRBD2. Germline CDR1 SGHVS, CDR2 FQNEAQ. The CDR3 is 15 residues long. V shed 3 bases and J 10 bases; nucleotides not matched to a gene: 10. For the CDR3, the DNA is TGTGCCAGCAGCTTCAGCGGGGGGGTCGGCGGTTCGCAGTATTTT. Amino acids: CASSFSGGVGGSQYF.

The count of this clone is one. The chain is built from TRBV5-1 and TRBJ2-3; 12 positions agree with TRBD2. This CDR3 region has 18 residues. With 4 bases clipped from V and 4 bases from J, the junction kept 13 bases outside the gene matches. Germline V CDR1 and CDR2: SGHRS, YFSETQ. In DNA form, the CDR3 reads TGCGCCAGCAGCCCGACAGCAGGACTAGCGGGGAAGTCAGATACGCAGTATTTT. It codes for CASSPTAGLAGKSDTQYF.

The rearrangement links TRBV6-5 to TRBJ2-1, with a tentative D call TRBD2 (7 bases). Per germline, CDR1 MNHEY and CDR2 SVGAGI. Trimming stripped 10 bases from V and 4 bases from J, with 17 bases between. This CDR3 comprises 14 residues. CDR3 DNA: TGTGCCACCCGAAGGGAGGGGGGATACAATGAGCAGTTCTTC. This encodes CATRREGGYNEQFF.

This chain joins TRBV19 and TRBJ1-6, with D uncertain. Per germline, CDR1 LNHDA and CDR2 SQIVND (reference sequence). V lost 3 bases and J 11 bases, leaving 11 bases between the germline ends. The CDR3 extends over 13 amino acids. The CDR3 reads CASSISGSTPLHF. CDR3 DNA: TGTGCCAGTAGTATTTCTGGAAGCACACCCCTCCACTTT.

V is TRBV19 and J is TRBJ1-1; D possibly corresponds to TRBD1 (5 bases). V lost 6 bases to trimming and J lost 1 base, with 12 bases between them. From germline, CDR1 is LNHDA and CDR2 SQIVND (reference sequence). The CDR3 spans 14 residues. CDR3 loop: CASSQGGTNTEAFF. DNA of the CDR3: TGTGCCAGTAGCCAGGGTGGTACGAACACTGAAGCTTTCTTT.

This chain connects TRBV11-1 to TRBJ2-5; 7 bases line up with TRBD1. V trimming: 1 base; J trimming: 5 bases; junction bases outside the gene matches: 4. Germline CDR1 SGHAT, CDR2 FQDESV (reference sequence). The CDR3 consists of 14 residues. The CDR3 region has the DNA TGTGCCAGCAGCTTAGACAGGGGATGGGAGACCCAGTACTTC. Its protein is CASSLDRGWETQYF. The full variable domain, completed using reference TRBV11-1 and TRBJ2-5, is EAEVAQSPRYKITEKSQAVAFWCDPISGHATLYWYRQILGQGPELLVQFQDESVVDDSQLPKDRFSAERLKGVDSTLKIQPAELGDSAMYLCASSLDRGWETQYFGPGTRLLVL.

The DNA of the CDR3 is TGTGCCAGCAGCTCTGCAGGGGGCAACGAGCAGTACTTC. It is translated as CASSSAGGNEQYF. This chain connects TRBV5-6 to TRBJ2-7; 8 nucleotides align to TRBD1. The CDR3 totals 13 residues. The germline gives CDR1 SGHDT, CDR2 YYEEEE. The V and J ends lost 3 bases and 5 bases, in that order; junction bases with no gene match: 4.